The 24 T cell receptor beta chains in this list originate from one sample, sequenced in a study of CXCR3-negative and CXCR3-positive naive CD8 T cells. Study-level points and caveats: In CXCR3-positive naive cells, the TRB CDR3s were more hydrophobic than in CXCR3-negative naive cells.

These receptors have no identified antigens. UMI-labeled TRB cDNA libraries were prepared by 5' RACE. TCRdb reanalyzed the 5' RACE reads and collapses them to one entry per CDR3 protein, without DNA. The specimen's table records around 110,000 distinct CDR3 sequences. Sequencing was carried out using naive CXCR3+ CD8+ T cells from blood. Indicated subset: CD45RO-CCR7+CD27+CD95- naive CD8+ T cells expressing CXCR3 (TNR3+). All receptors come from a human donor in good health. Some clones in this sample may be carry-over from other donors' samples.

The chain employs TRBV6-5 and TRBJ1-1. The CDR3 is made up of 13 amino acids. The germline CDR1 and CDR2 sequences are MNHEY and SVGAGI. The CDR3: CASSYSRGPEAFF.

The gene calls are TRBV6-5 and TRBJ1-1. The CDR3 length is 14 residues. Looked up from germline, CDR1 is MNHEY and CDR2 is SVGAGI. The CDR3: CASSFGESDTEAFF.

CDR3 protein: CASSLEASGGSYEQYF. V gene TRBV7-6 combines with J gene TRBJ2-7; TCRdb's D call of TRBD2 is untestable without DNA. The germline V gene encodes CDR1 SGHVS and CDR2 FNYEAQ. The CDR3 is 16 amino acids.

The chain couples TRBV7-9 to TRBJ2-5. Germline CDR1 is SEHNR and CDR2 is FQNEAQ (reference sequence). This CDR3 region has 11 residues. The CDR3 loop is CASSLAETQYF.

CDR3 in amino acids: CASSLRDSRNSPLHF. This chain joins TRBV3-1 and TRBJ1-6; absent DNA, TCRdb's TRBD1 call cannot be checked. The CDR3 length is 15 residues. CDR1 LGHDT and CDR2 YNNKEL come from the germline V gene (reference sequence).

V usage is TRBV20-1 and J usage is TRBJ2-7. This CDR3 comprises 14 residues. Germline V gives CDR1 DFQATT, CDR2 SNEGSKA (reference sequence). CDR3 sequence reads: CSARVGFPSYEQYF.

The V call is TRBV3-1, the J call TRBJ2-5; the TCRdb call, TRBD1, lacks DNA for checking. This CDR3 spans 17 amino acids. In germline, CDR1 is LGHDT, CDR2 YNNKEL (reference sequence). CDR3 sequence reads: CASSQAPNRDWGETQYF.

The chain links TRBV24-1 to TRBJ2-1; TCRdb's assignment of TRBD1 cannot be checked, as there is no DNA. Germline V CDR1 and CDR2: KGHDR, SFDVKD. The CDR3 is 16 residues long. CDR3 in amino acids: CATSDLGTGEDDEQFF.

This chain connects TRBV4-1 to TRBJ1-1; the TCRdb call, TRBD1, lacks DNA for checking. Germline V gene lookup returns CDR1 MGHRA and CDR2 YSYEKL. The CDR3 is 15 residues long. CDR3 sequence reads: CASSHVTGSNTEAFF.

The rearrangement joins TRBV7-8 to TRBJ2-1; the D call of TRBD1 rests on TCRdb alone, since no DNA is present to check it. The length of the CDR3 is 15 residues. The germline V gene has CDR1 SGHVS and CDR2 FQNEAQ. Here the CDR3 reads CASSHRQGLNNEQFF.

V usage is TRBV7-2 and J usage is TRBJ2-2; TCRdb's D call, TRBD2, is unchecked because there is no DNA. CDR3 size: 16 residues. Per the germline V gene, CDR1 is SGHTA and CDR2 is FQGNSA. CDR3 amino acids: CASSLAISGSIGELFF.

The genes are TRBV23-1 and TRBJ1-2. TRBV23-1 belongs to the ORF category, with a function that is uncertain. The CDR3 is 18 residues long. The CDR3 is CASSQNGGDTLEDYGYTF.

The V call is TRBV7-9, the J call TRBJ2-5; there is no DNA to check the TCRdb D call of TRBD2. The CDR3 sequence is 15 residues long. CDR1 is SEHNR and CDR2 is FQNEAQ in the germline V gene (reference sequence). The CDR3 sequence: CASSTGTSGSETQYF.

The chain joins TRBV29-1 to TRBJ1-2; with no DNA, the TCRdb D assignment of TRBD1 cannot be verified. Germline V gene lookup returns CDR1 SQVTM and CDR2 ANQGSEA. This CDR3 is 11 amino acids long. The CDR3 protein is CSVMDSYGYTF.

The rearrangement joins TRBV6-5 to TRBJ2-5; TCRdb calls TRBD1, which cannot be checked without DNA. The V gene's germline CDR1 is MNHEY and CDR2 SVGAGI. The CDR3 is 14 residues long. The CDR3 loop reads CASSPGTGGETQYF.

The chain links TRBV29-1 to TRBJ2-7; the D call of TRBD2 rests on TCRdb alone, since no DNA is present to check it. Germline CDR1 and CDR2: SQVTM and ANQGSEA. The CDR3 has 11 residues. CDR3 sequence: CSVAMRGEQYF.

The V and J genes are TRBV19 and TRBJ1-6; TCRdb names TRBD1, which stays unverified in the absence of DNA. This CDR3 comprises 15 residues. CDR1 is LNHDA, CDR2 SQIVND, per germline (reference sequence). The CDR3 region is CASSTGQGFNSPLHF.

The rearrangement links TRBV7-3 to TRBJ2-3. There are 13 residues in the CDR3. CDR1 SGHTA and CDR2 FQGTGA come from the germline V gene. The CDR3 sequence: CASSPTSRDTQYF.

The CDR3 reads CSVNRDLGYEQYF. The genes are TRBV29-1 and TRBJ2-7; TCRdb lists TRBD2, though no DNA is available to test this call. Germline V gives CDR1 SQVTM, CDR2 ANQGSEA. This CDR3 is built from 13 residues.

This sequence joins TRBV9 and TRBJ2-5. CDR1 and CDR2 (germline): SGDLS, YYNGEE. The CDR3 runs to 13 residues. The CDR3 here is CASSSVPSETQYF.

The chain is built from TRBV6-6 and TRBJ1-6; TCRdb proposes TRBD1, but this gene call is untestable without DNA. This CDR3 spans 14 amino acids. Germline-derived CDR1 and CDR2 are MNHNY and SVGAGI (reference sequence). The CDR3 loop reads CASRDRASNSPLHF.

The chain combines TRBV20-1 with TRBJ2-5; TCRdb designates TRBD2, a call that cannot be tested without DNA. Looked up from germline, CDR1 is DFQATT and CDR2 is SNEGSKA (reference sequence). The CDR3 length is 15 residues. This CDR3 is CSARDRPSFYETQYF.

The chain employs TRBV28 and TRBJ2-1; TCRdb calls TRBD1, which cannot be checked without DNA. The germline gives CDR1 MDHEN, CDR2 SYDVKM. CDR3 length: 13 residues. This CDR3 is CASKRDNYNEQFF.

This sequence joins TRBV29-1 and TRBJ2-7; TCRdb's D call of TRBD1 is untestable without DNA. Germline loops: CDR1 SQVTM, CDR2 ANQGSEA. The CDR3 totals 12 residues. Here the CDR3 reads CSVEWQGYEPYF.